This T cell receptor (beta chain) was observed in a study of vaccination and CD4 T cells after COVID-19. Study outcomes and limitations: Data came from relatively few convalescent patients and lacked early post-infection timepoints.

V was shortened by 5 bases and J by 1 base, with 12 bases between the two germline ends. This CDR3 has 14 amino acids. This clonotype was seen only a few times. Its antigen remains unidentified. One entry per CDR3 protein, called by TCRdb with MiXCR from the PCR reads. In the table there are more than 20,000 distinct CDR3 sequences, 45% to 60% of which are singletons. The receptor comes from a human donor who had recovered from COVID-19. The chain couples TRBV12-3 or TRBV12-4 to TRBJ2-7; unclear D gene. Material: CD4+ T cells from blood, obtained before SARS-CoV-2 vaccination. The CDR3 coding sequence is TGTGCCAGCAGTCCCCGGACGGAATCCTACGAGCAGTACTTC. This gives the protein CASSPRTESYEQYF.